This T cell receptor beta chain was recorded in a study of beta chain features in type 1 diabetes. Study results and caveats: A potential PCR bias toward shorter templates would be equal in patient and control samples. When Type 1 diabetes patients were examined, their TCRB CDR3s proved moderately but significantly shorter in all four CD4+ subsets.

TCRB transcripts that were expressed got sequenced, as all of the isolated RNA had been reverse transcribed. Data came from immunoSEQ multiplex PCR; TCRdb stores just in-frame clones and leaves some out. This sample has more than 250,000 clones, with 20% to 25% found just once. About this clone: Its antigen is not identified.

This clonotype originated in a woman under 40 with type 1 diabetes. Material: naive CD4+ T cells from blood.

CDR3 sequence: CASSLQGFGANVLTF. CDR3 nucleotide sequence: TGCGCCAGCAGCTTACAGGGTTTTGGGGCCAACGTCCTGACTTTC. The V call is TRBV5-1, the J call TRBJ2-6, with a possible D match to TRBD1 (6 bases). V shed 2 bases and J shed 3 bases, with 9 bases lying between them. From germline, CDR1 is SGHRS and CDR2 YFSETQ. The CDR3 loop spans 15 amino acids.